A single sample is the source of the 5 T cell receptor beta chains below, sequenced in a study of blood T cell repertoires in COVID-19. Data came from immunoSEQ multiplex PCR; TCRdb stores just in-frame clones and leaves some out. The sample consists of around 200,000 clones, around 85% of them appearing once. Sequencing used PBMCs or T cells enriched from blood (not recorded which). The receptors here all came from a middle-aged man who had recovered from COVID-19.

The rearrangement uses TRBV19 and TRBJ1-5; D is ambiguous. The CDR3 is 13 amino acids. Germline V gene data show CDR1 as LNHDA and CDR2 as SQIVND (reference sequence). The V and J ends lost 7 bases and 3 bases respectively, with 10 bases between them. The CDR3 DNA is TGTGCCAGTACCATGAGGGTCAATCAGCCCCAGCATTTT. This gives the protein CASTMRVNQPQHF.

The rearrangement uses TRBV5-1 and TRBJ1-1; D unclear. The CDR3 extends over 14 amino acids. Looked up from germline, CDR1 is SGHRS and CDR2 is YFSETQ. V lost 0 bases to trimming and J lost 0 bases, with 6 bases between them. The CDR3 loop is CASSLDGLNTEAFF. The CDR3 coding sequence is TGCGCCAGCAGCTTGGACGGGTTGAACACTGAAGCTTTCTTT.

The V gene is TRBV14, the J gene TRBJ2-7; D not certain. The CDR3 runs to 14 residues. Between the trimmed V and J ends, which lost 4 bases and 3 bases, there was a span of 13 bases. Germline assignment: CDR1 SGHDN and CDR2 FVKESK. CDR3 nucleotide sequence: TGTGCCAGCAGCCGAACGGTGCGCGTCTACGAGCAGTACTTC. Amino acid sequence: CASSRTVRVYEQYF. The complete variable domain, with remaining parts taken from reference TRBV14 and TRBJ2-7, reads EAGVTQFPSHSVIEKGQTVTLRCDPISGHDNLYWYRRVMGKEIKFLLHFVKESKQDESGMPNNRFLAERTGGTYSTLKVQPAELEDSGVYFCASSRTVRVYEQYFGPGTRLTVT.

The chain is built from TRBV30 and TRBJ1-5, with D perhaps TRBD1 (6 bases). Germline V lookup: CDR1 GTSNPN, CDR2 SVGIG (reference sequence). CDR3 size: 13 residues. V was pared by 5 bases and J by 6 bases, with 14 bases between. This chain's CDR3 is CAWDTGNSQPQHF. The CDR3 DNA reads TGTGCCTGGGATACAGGGAATAGTCAGCCCCAGCATTTT.

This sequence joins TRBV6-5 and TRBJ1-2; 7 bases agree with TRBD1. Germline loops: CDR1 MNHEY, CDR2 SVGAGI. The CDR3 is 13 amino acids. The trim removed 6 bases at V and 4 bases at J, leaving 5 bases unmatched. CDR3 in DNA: TGTGCCAGCAGGAGCGACAGGGCCTATGGCTACACCTTC. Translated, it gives CASRSDRAYGYTF.